The TCR beta chain described here comes from a study of cytomegalovirus exposure and HLA in healthy donors. Germline V gene lookup returns CDR1 MDHEN and CDR2 SYDVKM. This CDR3 has 18 residues. The V gene end was trimmed by 3 bases and the J gene end by 1 base; junction bases not matched to a gene: 12. Primers included in the PCR were 60 Vbeta and 13 Jbeta primers. The repertoire was sequenced with immunoSEQ multiplex PCR; TCRdb's copy has only in-frame clones and lacks some. Of more than 85,000 clones in the sample, 83% were seen once. The chain carries TRBV28 and TRBJ2-3; 8 bases match TRBD2. What was sequenced was PBMCs. The sequence was collected from a man aged 18 to 30 in good health and CMV-seronegative. The CDR3 sequence is CASSFLGWGREGTDTQYF. For the CDR3, the DNA is TGTGCCAGCAGTTTTTTGGGGTGGGGGCGGGAGGGCACAGATACGCAGTATTTT. Based on the CDR3 plus reference TRBV28 and TRBJ2-3, the full variable domain is DVKVTQSSRYLVKRTGEKVFLECVQDMDHENMFWYRQDPGLGLRLIYFSYDVKMKEKGDIPEGYSVSREKKERFSLILESASTNQTSMYLCASSFLGWGREGTDTQYFGPGTRLTVL.